The clone carrying this T cell receptor (beta chain) is medium-sized. A much larger clone lies a single base off, so this may be a read error. This specimen belongs to a study of CD4 and CD8 cells across lung adenocarcinoma regions. The CDR3 is made up of 17 amino acids. V dropped 1 base and J dropped 10 bases, with 23 bases sitting between them. Germline CDR1 is MNHEY and CDR2 is SMNVEV (reference sequence). TCRdb passed the PCR reads through MiXCR, listing each CDR3 protein once. The table records a few thousand distinct CDR3 sequences, roughly half of them present only once. The TCR originated in a female donor with lung adenocarcinoma. The CD4 and CD8 labels of this study may be unreliable. The sequencing input was CD4+ T cells from the margin of a lung tumor. The chain has TRBV27 and TRBJ2-1; a possible D gene is TRBD2 (6 bases). This CDR3 is CASSLLKGGSHLGEQFF. The CDR3 DNA reads TGTGCCAGCAGTTTATTAAAAGGAGGGAGCCACTTGGGAGAGCAGTTCTTC.